This T cell receptor (beta chain) was obtained from a study of shared clonotypes between healthy human individuals (dated by TCRdb to about 2020). Regarding the research as a whole: A few men and a couple of women, aged 18 to 49 years, made up the cohort. To estimate repertoire size and how much clonotype sharing occurs between individuals, the study deeply sequenced the blood TCR repertoires of 5 or 6 healthy adults. Between about 0.8 and 9 billion PBMCs per donor were obtained by leukapheresis. For each donor, CD4 naive and CD4 memory were each given three plates, CD8 naive was given two plates, and CD8 memory was given one plate. Different laboratories and diverse techniques were used to prepare libraries and sequence TCR repertoires, to increase sequencing depth and limit assay-specific biases. What the authors observed across the whole study: Approximately 5% of naive CD4, 3.5% of naive CD8, about 2.4% of memory CD4, and 0.4% of memory CD8 clonotypes were shared across a handful of donors. Even with the large sequencing depth, rarefaction of the sorted-subset datasets indicated that sequencing was incomplete. Larger estimated clonotype richness was generally found for naive subsets than for memory subsets. The genetic and exposure-history diversity represented was limited by the small number of donors. Compared with non-shared clonotypes, the clonotypes found in all four sorted-subset donors had higher generation probabilities. Pairwise subsampling led to the expectation that sequencing depth would affect the degree of clonotype sharing among donors. Sampling was restricted to blood, and TCR repertoires in tissue are likely to differ from TCR repertoires in blood.

Using the deep immunoSEQ assay, TCR CDR3 regions were amplified from genomic DNA by multiplex PCR. Genomic DNA extracted from each cell subset was distributed evenly over all wells of several immunoSEQ 96-well plates, and each plate served as one replicate. For sorted subsets, each replicate PCR was loaded with about 200 ng genomic DNA, equivalent to approximately 27,000 T cell genomes. Purified libraries were quantified with a Qubit 3.0 fluorometer, sized on a Bioanalyzer 2100, and re-quantified with the KAPA Library Quantification kit. Every immunoSEQ 96-well plate was sequenced on a separate single-read 150-cycle Illumina NextSeq 550 flow cell. The paper's processing steps were these. Because the immunoSEQ output held only junctional sequences and lacked quality scores, the filtering could not match the filtering applied to full-length reads. Sequences were annotated with PyIR, a Python wrapper for IgBLAST v1.9, using IMGT germline references to assign V/J genes and CDR3. Reads with weak V/J assignments (E-value above 1e-6), missing CDR3, stop codons, out-of-frame junctions, or ambiguous translated residues were removed. A V3J clonotype was defined by an identical inferred V gene, J gene, and CDR3 amino acid sequence. Percentage overlap between repertoires was computed as shared unique clonotypes divided by the size of the smaller repertoire. Repertoire richness was assessed with RTK rarefaction, the Chao1 estimator, and Recon v2.1 estimates of unobserved clonotypes. For all TCRbeta clonotypes obtained by the gDNA method from a handful of donors, generation probabilities were computed with OLGA. This immuneACCESS table, as held by TCRdb, lists in-frame sequences with V and J called but not all clones. Of the missing ones, under half trace to an unresolved V gene in checked studies; the others have no known cause. V and J calls and clone size are copied from that table; D and trimming were computed from the DNA. The sample yields 2 million to 2.5 million clones; about 93% were counted once. The ten most abundant clones make up more than 1.5% of the sample.

Of note for this clone: Which antigen it targets is not known. The record has no base qualities; no much larger clone is one base away.

CD8 naive samples consisted of CD45RO-negative cells that were positively selected for CCR7, yielding a CD45RA+CCR7+ population without TemRA cells. Donors were healthy HIV-negative adults with no recently reported acute infections or vaccinations. All donors were Caucasian adults living in Nashville, Tennessee, USA. Blood was obtained by leukapheresis, after which PBMCs were separated by Ficoll-Histopaque density gradient centrifugation and cryopreserved in liquid nitrogen vapor phase. Analytical flow cytometry was used to check the purity and quantity of every magnetically sorted T cell population. Genomic DNA was isolated from each sorted fraction and quantified by UV absorbance on a Nanodrop 2000c. Inclusive of the bounding cysteine and phenylalanine, the CDR3 is 11 residues long. Of the read, only the CDR3 DNA is kept; its 33 bases are in frame from base 1. Trimming costs V 3 bases and J 8 bases, and their ends lie 6 bases apart. Via the germline V gene (reference sequence), CDR1 is SGHNT and CDR2 YYREEE.

This sequence was found in a man in his late teens or twenties in good health. Some clones in this sample may be carry-over from other donors' samples. The chain was built from TRBV5-4 and TRBJ2-1; TRBD2 is a possible D gene, resting on 6 matching bases. Source material: naive CD8+ T cells from PBMCs. The sample's cell subset or site, from its label and the paper: CD45RA+CCR7+. In nucleotide form, the sequence is TGTGCCAGCAGCTGGGGGGATGAGCAGTTCTTC. The translation is CASSWGDEQFF.